This T cell receptor beta chain comes out of a study of T-cell reconstitution after alpha-beta-depleted transplantation in children. Whole-study findings and limits: Surviving recipient T cells and thymic progenitors underlay high day-60 TCRbeta diversity in some patients. By one year post-transplant, T-cell counts and diversity largely arose from T cells that were newly produced. By about two months after transplant, alpha-beta T cells reportedly arose from several hundred graft clones that had expanded.

The sample holds a few counts of this clonotype. Its antigen is not identified. The CDR3 has 12 residues. V shed 5 bases and J 8 bases; nucleotides not matched to a gene: 8. Germline CDR1 and CDR2: DFQATT and SNEGSKA (reference sequence). TCRbeta library construction was performed incorporating unique molecular identifiers. TCRdb processed the PCR reads anew with MiXCR; each CDR3 protein has one entry. The repertoire has 780,000 or so distinct CDR3 sequences, 15% to 20% of them found once; the top ten carry roughly 5%. The V and J genes are TRBV20-1 and TRBJ1-2; TRBD1 aligns across 7 bases. Here the sequenced sample was PBMCs, mostly from graft donor cells, taken 360 days after TCRalphabeta/CD19-depleted stem cell transplant. The receptor was derived from a male patient under 18 who had a stem cell transplant for acute lymphoblastic leukemia, so the T cells may come from the graft donor. This CDR3 is CSAPGTVQGYTF. The CDR3 DNA follows: TGCAGTGCTCCCGGGACAGTGCAAGGCTACACCTTC.